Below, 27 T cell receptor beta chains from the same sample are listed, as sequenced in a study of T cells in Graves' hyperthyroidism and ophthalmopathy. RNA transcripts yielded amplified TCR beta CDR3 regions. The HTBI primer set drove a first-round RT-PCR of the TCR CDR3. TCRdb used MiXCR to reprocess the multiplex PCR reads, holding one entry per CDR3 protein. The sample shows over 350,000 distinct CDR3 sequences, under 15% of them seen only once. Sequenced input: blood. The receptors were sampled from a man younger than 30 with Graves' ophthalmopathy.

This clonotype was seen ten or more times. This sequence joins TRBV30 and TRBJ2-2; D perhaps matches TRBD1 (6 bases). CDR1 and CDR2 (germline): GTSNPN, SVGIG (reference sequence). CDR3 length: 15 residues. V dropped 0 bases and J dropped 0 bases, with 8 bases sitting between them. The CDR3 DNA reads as TGTGCCTGGAGTGTACAGGGCGCGAACACCGGGGAGCTGTTTTTT. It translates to CAWSVQGANTGELFF. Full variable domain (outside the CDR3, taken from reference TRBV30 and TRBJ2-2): SQTIHQWPATLVQPVGSPLSLECTVEGTSNPNLYWYRQAAGRGLQLLFYSVGIGQISSEVPQNLSASRPQDRQFILSSKKLLLSDSGFYLCAWSVQGANTGELFFGEGSRLTVL.

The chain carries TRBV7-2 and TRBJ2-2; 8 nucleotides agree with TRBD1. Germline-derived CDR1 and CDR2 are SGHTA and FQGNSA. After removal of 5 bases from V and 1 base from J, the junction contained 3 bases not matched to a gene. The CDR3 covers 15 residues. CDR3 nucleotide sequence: TGTGCCAGCAGCCGGACAGGGCTGAACACCGGGGAGCTGTTTTTT. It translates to CASSRTGLNTGELFF.

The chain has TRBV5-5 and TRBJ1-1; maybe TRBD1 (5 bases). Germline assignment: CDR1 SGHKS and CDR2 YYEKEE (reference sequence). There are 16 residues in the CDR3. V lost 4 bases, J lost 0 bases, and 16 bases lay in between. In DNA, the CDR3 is TGTGCCAGCAGCCAAAGAGCCGACAGATTGAACACTGAAGCTTTCTTT. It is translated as CASSQRADRLNTEAFF.

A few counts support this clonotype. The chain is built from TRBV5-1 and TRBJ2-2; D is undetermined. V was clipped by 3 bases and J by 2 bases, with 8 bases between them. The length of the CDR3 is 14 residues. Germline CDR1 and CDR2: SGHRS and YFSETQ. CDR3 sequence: CASSSRRNTGELFF. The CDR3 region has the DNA TGCGCCAGCAGCTCGAGAAGAAACACCGGGGAGCTGTTTTTT.

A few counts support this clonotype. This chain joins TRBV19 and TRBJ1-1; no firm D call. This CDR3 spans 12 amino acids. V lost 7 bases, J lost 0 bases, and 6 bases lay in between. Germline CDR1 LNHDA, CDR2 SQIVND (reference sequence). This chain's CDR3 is CASKRLNTEAFF. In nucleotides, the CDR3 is TGTGCCAGTAAAAGGCTGAACACTGAAGCTTTCTTT.

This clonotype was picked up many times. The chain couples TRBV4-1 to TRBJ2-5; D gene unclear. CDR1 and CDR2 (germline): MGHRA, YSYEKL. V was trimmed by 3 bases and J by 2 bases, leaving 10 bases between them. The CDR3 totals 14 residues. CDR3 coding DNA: TGCGCCAGCAGCCATGGCGCCTTACAAGAGACCCAGTACTTC. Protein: CASSHGALQETQYF.

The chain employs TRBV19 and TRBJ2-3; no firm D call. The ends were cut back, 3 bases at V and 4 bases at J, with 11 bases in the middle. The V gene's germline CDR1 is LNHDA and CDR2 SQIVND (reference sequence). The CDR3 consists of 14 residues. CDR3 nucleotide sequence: TGTGCCAGTAGTATCGGCCCCCGTCCAGATACGCAGTATTTT. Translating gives CASSIGPRPDTQYF. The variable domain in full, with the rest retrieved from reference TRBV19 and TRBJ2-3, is DGGITQSPKYLFRKEGQNVTLSCEQNLNHDAMYWYRQDPGQGLRLIYYSQIVNDFQKGDIAEGYSVSREKKESFPLTVTSAQKNPTAFYLCASSIGPRPDTQYFGPGTRLTVL.

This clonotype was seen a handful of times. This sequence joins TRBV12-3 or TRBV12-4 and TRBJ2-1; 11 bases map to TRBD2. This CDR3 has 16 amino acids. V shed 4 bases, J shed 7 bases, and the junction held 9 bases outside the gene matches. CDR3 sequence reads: CASSSPGLAVPNEQFF. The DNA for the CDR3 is TGTGCCAGCAGTTCCCCGGGACTAGCGGTCCCTAATGAGCAGTTCTTC.

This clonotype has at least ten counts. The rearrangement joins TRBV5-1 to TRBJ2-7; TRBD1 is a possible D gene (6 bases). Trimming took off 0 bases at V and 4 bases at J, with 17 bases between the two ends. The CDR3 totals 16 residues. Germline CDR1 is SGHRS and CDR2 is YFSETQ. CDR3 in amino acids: CASSLEGPQGRYEQYF. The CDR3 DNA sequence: TGCGCCAGCAGCTTGGAGGGGCCACAGGGACGGTACGAGCAGTACTTC.

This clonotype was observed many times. This chain's CDR3 is CATSDPNRDREVETQYF. The CDR3 DNA follows: TGTGCCACCAGTGATCCTAACCGGGACAGGGAAGTTGAGACCCAGTACTTC. This chain links TRBV24-1 with TRBJ2-5, with 9 bases lining up with TRBD1. V was pared by 3 bases and J by 5 bases, with 12 bases of the junction left unmatched. The CDR3 covers 17 residues. Germline V gene data show CDR1 as KGHDR and CDR2 as SFDVKD.

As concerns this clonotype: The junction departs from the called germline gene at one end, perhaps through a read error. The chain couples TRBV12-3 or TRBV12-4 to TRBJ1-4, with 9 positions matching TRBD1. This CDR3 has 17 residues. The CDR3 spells CASGFVGQGGNSGKLFF. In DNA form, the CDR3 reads TGTGCCAGCGGTTTTGTGGGACAGGGAGGAAACAGTGGAAAACTGTTTTTT.

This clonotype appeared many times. CDR3 protein: CASSLETGGEVEQETQYF. In nucleotides, the CDR3 is TGCGCCAGCAGCTTGGAAACGGGAGGGGAGGTGGAACAAGAGACCCAGTACTTC. This chain joins TRBV5-1 and TRBJ2-5, with 8 nucleotides matching TRBD2. V lost 0 bases and J lost 2; bases outside the gene matches: 12. The CDR3 sequence is 18 residues long. Germline values: CDR1 SGHRS, CDR2 YFSETQ.

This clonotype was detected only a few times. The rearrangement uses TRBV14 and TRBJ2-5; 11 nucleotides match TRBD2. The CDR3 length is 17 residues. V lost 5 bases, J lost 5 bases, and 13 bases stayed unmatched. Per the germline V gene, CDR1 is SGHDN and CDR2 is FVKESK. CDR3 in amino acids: CASSARGLAVPLETQYF. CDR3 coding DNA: TGTGCCAGCAGCGCGAGGGGACTAGCGGTGCCCCTCGAGACCCAGTACTTC. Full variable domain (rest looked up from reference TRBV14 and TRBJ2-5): EAGVTQFPSHSVIEKGQTVTLRCDPISGHDNLYWYRRVMGKEIKFLLHFVKESKQDESGMPNNRFLAERTGGTYSTLKVQPAELEDSGVYFCASSARGLAVPLETQYFGPGTRLLVL.

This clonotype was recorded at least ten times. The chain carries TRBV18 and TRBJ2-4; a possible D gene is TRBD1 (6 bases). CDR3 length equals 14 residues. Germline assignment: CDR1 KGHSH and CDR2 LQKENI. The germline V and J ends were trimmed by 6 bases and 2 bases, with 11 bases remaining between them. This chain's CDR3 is CASSPGVPKNIQYF. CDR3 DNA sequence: TGTGCCAGCTCCCCAGGGGTGCCCAAAAACATTCAGTACTTC.

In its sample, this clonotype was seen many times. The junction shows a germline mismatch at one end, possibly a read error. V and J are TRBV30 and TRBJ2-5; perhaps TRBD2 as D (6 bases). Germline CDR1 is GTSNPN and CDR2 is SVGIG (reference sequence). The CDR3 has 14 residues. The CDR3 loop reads CAWSGRGGLRIPNF. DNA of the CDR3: TGTGCCTGGAGCGGGAGAGGCGGCCTCAGAATCCCGAACTTC.

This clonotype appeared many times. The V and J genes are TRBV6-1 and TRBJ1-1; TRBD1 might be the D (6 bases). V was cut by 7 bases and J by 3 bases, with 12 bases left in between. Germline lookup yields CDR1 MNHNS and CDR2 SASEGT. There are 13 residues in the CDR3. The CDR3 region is CASIFDRHTEAFF. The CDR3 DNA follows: TGTGCCAGCATCTTTGACAGGCACACTGAAGCTTTCTTT.

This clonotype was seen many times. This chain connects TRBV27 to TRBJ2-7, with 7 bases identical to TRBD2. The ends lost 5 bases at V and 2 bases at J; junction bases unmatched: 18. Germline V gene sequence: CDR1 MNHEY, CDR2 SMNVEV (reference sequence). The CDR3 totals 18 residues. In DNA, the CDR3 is TGTGCCAGCAGTCCCCTATGGGGACTACCTACAAGAACCTACGAGCAGTACTTC. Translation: CASSPLWGLPTRTYEQYF.

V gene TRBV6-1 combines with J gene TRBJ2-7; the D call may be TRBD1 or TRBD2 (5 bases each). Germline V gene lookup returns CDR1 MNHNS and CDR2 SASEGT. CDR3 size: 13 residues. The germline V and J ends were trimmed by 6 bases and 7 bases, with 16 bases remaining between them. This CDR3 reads CASSPNRDGEQYF. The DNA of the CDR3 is TGTGCCAGCAGCCCAAACCGGGACGGGGAGCAGTACTTC.

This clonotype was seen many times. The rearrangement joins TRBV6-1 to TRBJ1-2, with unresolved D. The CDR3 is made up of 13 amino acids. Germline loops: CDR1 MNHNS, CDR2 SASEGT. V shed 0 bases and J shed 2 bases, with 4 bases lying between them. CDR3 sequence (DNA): TGTGCCAGCAGTGAAGCAGGGAACTATGGCTACACCTTC. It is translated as CASSEAGNYGYTF.

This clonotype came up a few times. CDR3 amino acids: CASSPFGVPNQPQHF. CDR3 DNA sequence: TGTGCCAGCTCACCCTTCGGGGTCCCTAATCAGCCCCAGCATTTT. The chain is built from TRBV18 and TRBJ1-5; no firm D call. Germline CDR1 KGHSH, CDR2 LQKENI. This CDR3 has 15 amino acids. Trimming took 3 bases from V and 4 from J, leaving 13 bases between them.

CDR3 nucleotides: TGTGCCAGTAGTATAGGGGAGCTTACTGAAGCTTTCTTT. Amino acid sequence: CASSIGELTEAFF. This rearrangement joins TRBV19 to TRBJ1-1; the D is unclear. V was shortened by 1 base and J by 5 bases, with 8 bases between the two germline ends. CDR1 and CDR2 from the germline V gene are LNHDA and SQIVND (reference sequence). The CDR3 has 13 residues. The full variable domain, completed using reference TRBV19 and TRBJ1-1, is DGGITQSPKYLFRKEGQNVTLSCEQNLNHDAMYWYRQDPGQGLRLIYYSQIVNDFQKGDIAEGYSVSREKKESFPLTVTSAQKNPTAFYLCASSIGELTEAFFGQGTRLTVV.

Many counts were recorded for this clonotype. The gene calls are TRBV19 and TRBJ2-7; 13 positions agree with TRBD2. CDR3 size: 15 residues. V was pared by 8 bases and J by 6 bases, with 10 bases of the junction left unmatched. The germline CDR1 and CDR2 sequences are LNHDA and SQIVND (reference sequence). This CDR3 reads CASCAQGLAGCEQYF. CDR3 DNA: TGTGCCAGTTGCGCCCAGGGACTAGCGGGGTGCGAGCAGTACTTC.

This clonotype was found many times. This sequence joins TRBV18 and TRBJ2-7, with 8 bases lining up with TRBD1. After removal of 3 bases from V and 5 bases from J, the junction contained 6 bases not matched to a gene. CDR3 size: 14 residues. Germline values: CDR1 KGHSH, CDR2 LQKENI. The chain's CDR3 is CASSPDRVHHEQYF. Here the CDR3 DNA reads TGTGCCAGCTCACCGGACAGGGTTCACCACGAGCAGTACTTC.

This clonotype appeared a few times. CDR3 amino acids: CASSTWNTEAFF. CDR3 in DNA: TGTGCCAGTAGTACATGGAACACTGAAGCTTTCTTT. The chain employs TRBV19 and TRBJ1-1, with no clear D. The CDR3 loop spans 12 amino acids. CDR1 and CDR2 (germline): LNHDA, SQIVND (reference sequence). V dropped 4 bases and J dropped 1 base, with 4 bases sitting between them.

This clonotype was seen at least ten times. The CDR3 nucleotides read TGTGCCAGCAGCCAGCAGCTTCTAGCGGGGGGCCTCTCCCAGCAGTACTTC. Encoded protein: CASSQQLLAGGLSQQYF. The chain links TRBV3-1 to TRBJ2-7; TRBD2 matches at 11 bases. CDR1 and CDR2 (germline): LGHDT, YNNKEL (reference sequence). The CDR3 has 17 residues. V trimming: 3 bases; J trimming: 8 bases; junction bases outside the gene matches: 15.

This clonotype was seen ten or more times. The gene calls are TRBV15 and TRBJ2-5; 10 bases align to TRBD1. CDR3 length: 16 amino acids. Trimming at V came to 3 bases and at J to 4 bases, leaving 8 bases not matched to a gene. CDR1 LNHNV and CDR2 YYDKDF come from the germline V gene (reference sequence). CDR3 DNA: TGTGCCACCAGCAGGGACAGGGGGGCTAGTCGAGAGACCCAGTACTTC. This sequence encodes CATSRDRGASRETQYF.

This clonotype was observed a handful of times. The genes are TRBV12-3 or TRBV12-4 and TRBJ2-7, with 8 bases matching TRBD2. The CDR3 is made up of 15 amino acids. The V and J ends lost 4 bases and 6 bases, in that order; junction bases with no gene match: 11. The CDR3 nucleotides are TGTGCCAGCAGTTCCCCGGGACTAGGGGATTCCGAGCAGTACTTC. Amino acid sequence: CASSSPGLGDSEQYF.